The 8 T cell receptor beta chains reported below all come from one sample, sequenced in a study of T-cell reconstitution after alpha-beta-depleted transplantation in children. Unique molecular identifiers were incorporated into the prepared TCRbeta library. TCRdb reanalysed the PCR reads using MiXCR and keeps one entry per CDR3 protein. The sample includes 530,000 or so distinct CDR3 sequences, over 25% of them seen just once. Sequenced material: PBMCs, taken before TCRalphabeta/CD19-depleted stem cell transplant. Every receptor here comes from a boy under three years old with Wiskott-Aldrich syndrome, due to receive a stem cell transplant.

This chain links TRBV5-1 with TRBJ2-7; 10 positions match TRBD2. Germline V gene lookup returns CDR1 SGHRS and CDR2 YFSETQ. The CDR3 runs 17 residues. V was pared by 1 base and J by 2 bases, with 9 bases of the junction left unmatched. The CDR3 loop reads CASSLRVAGGRTYEQYF. In nucleotides, the CDR3 is TGCGCCAGCAGCTTGAGGGTAGCGGGAGGACGTACCTACGAGCAGTACTTC. Filled out from reference TRBV5-1 and TRBJ2-7, the complete variable domain reads KAGVTQTPRYLIKTRGQQVTLSCSPISGHRSVSWYQQTPGQGLQFLFEYFSETQRNKGNFPGRFSGRQFSNSRSEMNVSTLELGDSALYLCASSLRVAGGRTYEQYFGPGTRLTVT.

This clonotype has just a few counts. The rearrangement uses TRBV20-1 and TRBJ2-7, with a tentative D call TRBD1 (5 bases). V gave up 7 bases and J gave up 3 bases, with 16 bases separating them. Germline V lookup: CDR1 DFQATT, CDR2 SNEGSKA (reference sequence). The length of the CDR3 is 13 residues. The CDR3, as DNA: TGCAGTGACACAATAGACAGAGACTACGAGCAGTACTTC. It codes for CSDTIDRDYEQYF.

This clonotype was counted only a few times. The rearrangement uses TRBV5-1 and TRBJ1-4; D ambiguous. V lost 4 bases to trimming and J lost 8 bases, with 12 bases between them. This CDR3 contains 13 residues. Germline V lookup: CDR1 SGHRS, CDR2 YFSETQ. As DNA, the CDR3 is TGCGCCAGCAGCCCTTGGGTGGACGAAAAACTGTTTTTT. It encodes CASSPWVDEKLFF.

Regarding this clonotype: A read error may account for a junction end that differs from germline. The chain carries TRBV9 and TRBJ2-5; perhaps TRBD1 as D (6 bases). The germline CDR1 and CDR2 sequences are SGDLS and YYNGEE. The CDR3 extends over 14 amino acids. The CDR3 reads CGSSRGQYQETQYF. The CDR3, as DNA: TGTGGCAGCAGCCGGGGACAATACCAAGAGACCCAGTACTTC.

This clonotype has a handful of counts. This CDR3 is CASSYSGQGTGYTF. The CDR3, as DNA: TGTGCCAGCAGTTACTCGGGACAGGGGACTGGCTACACCTTC. The V gene is TRBV6-5, the J gene TRBJ1-2; 10 nucleotides line up with TRBD1. V shed 0 bases and J 7 bases; nucleotides not matched to a gene: 2. Germline values: CDR1 MNHEY, CDR2 SVGAGI. This CDR3 region has 14 residues.

A few counts support this clonotype. The chain carries TRBV6-5 and TRBJ2-1, with 10 positions matching TRBD2. The CDR3 is made up of 16 amino acids. Germline loops: CDR1 MNHEY, CDR2 SVGAGI. Losses at the gene ends were 3 bases for V and 6 bases for J; bases not matched to a gene: 8. DNA for the CDR3: TGTGCCAGCAGTTATGCCCTAGCGGGAGCGGGCAATGAGCAGTTCTTC. Protein: CASSYALAGAGNEQFF.

For the CDR3, the DNA is TGCAGTGCTAGAGGGACTAGCGGGAGTGATCATGAGCAGTTCTTC. Translating it yields CSARGTSGSDHEQFF. This chain connects TRBV20-1 to TRBJ2-1; 13 positions agree with TRBD2. CDR1 is DFQATT, CDR2 SNEGSKA, per germline (reference sequence). Trimming took 1 base from V and 8 from J; bases not matched to a gene: 5. This CDR3 comprises 15 residues.

The sample holds many counts of this clonotype. V is TRBV10-3 and J is TRBJ1-3; no clear D gene. This CDR3 has 13 residues. Germline CDR1 ENHRY, CDR2 SYGVKD. Deletions cut 7 bases from V and 0 bases from J, with 7 bases between. In DNA, the CDR3 is TGTGCCATCAACGTCGGCTCTGGAAACACCATATATTTT. Its protein is CAINVGSGNTIYF.